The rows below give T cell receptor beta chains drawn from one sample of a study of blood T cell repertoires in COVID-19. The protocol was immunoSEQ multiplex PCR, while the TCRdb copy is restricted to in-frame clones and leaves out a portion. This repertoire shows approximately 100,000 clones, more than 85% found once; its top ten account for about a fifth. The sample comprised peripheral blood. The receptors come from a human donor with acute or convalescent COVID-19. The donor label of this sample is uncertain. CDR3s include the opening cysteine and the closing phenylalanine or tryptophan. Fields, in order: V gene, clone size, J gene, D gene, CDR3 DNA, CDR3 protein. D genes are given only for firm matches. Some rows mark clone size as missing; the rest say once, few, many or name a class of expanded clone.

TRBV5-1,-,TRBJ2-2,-,TGCGCCAGCAGCTTGGCACAGGAAATGACGGTTGCCGGGGAGCTGTTTTTT,CASSLAQEMTVAGELFF
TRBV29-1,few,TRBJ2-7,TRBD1,TGCAGCGTCGCGGCCCCGGACAGGGCAGAGCAGTACTTC,CSVAAPDRAEQYF
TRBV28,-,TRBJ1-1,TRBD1,TGTGCCAGCAGTACGACAGGGATGAACACTGAAGCTTTCTTT,CASSTTGMNTEAFF
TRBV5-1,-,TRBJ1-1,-,TGCGCCAGCAGCTTGTACTTCAACACTGAAGCTTTCTTT,CASSLYFNTEAFF
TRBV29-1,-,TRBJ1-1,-,TGCAGCGTCGCCGGACAGCCGAACACTGAAGCTTTCTTT,CSVAGQPNTEAFF
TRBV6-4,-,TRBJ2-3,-,TGTGCCAGCAGTGACTCGACCTCGGGTACGCAGTATTTT,CASSDSTSGTQYF
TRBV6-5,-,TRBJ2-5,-,TGTGCCAGCAGACGGACAGTCCAAGAGACCCAGTACTTC,CASRRTVQETQYF
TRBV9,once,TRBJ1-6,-,TGTGCCAGCAGCGTAGGGCAGGGGCCTAATTCACCCCTCCACTTT,CASSVGQGPNSPLHF
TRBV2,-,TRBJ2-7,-,TGTGCCAGCAGTGAGGGGCAGTGGACCGCCTACGAGCAGTACTTC,CASSEGQWTAYEQYF
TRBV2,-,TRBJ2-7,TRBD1,TGTGCCAGCAGCATCGACAGGGCCTCCTACGAGCAGTACTTC,CASSIDRASYEQYF
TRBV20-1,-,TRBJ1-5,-,TGCAGTGCTAGTCTTGGGGGCTCTAGCAATCAGCCCCAGCATTTT,CSASLGGSSNQPQHF
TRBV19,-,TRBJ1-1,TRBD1,TGTGCCAGTAGTATAATGGGCAGGGGGCAATCTGAAGCTTTCTTT,CASSIMGRGQSEAFF